This is a list of T cell receptor beta chains from one sample in a study of blood T cell repertoires in COVID-19. The table came from immunoSEQ multiplex PCR; TCRdb's copy has only in-frame clones and leaves some out. The sample has more than 300,000 clones; 88% are singletons. Sequenced sample: PBMCs or T cells enriched from blood (not recorded which). All receptors derive from a woman aged 18-35 years who had recovered from COVID-19. Each CDR3 is given with its conserved first and last residue. D genes are given only for firm matches. Clone size is shown for a subset of rows, as once, few, many or a class of expanded clone.

j_gene,abundance,len,v_gene,d_gene,CDR3nt,CDR3aa
TRBJ2-2,-,17,TRBV3-1/TRBV3-2,-,TGTGCCAGCAGCCAAGAGATCAGGATCACGAACACCGGGGAGCTGTTTTTT,CASSQEIRITNTGELFF
TRBJ2-1,-,18,TRBV27,TRBD2,TGTGCCAGCACCCTGGGGACTAGCGGGGGGGCCGACTACAATGAGCAGTTCTTC,CASTLGTSGGADYNEQFF
TRBJ1-6,-,15,TRBV7-3,TRBD1,TGTGCCAGCAGCTCCGGGACAGGGGCCTATTCACCCCTCCACTTT,CASSSGTGAYSPLHF
TRBJ1-4,-,14,TRBV6-6,-,TGTGCCAGCGAGTTACGAGCTACTAATGAAAAACTGTTTTTT,CASELRATNEKLFF
TRBJ2-5,-,16,TRBV24-1,-,TGTGCCACCAGTGATTTGCTCCCAGGGATGGAAGAGACCCAGTACTTC,CATSDLLPGMEETQYF
TRBJ2-6,-,15,TRBV15,-,TGTGCCACCGGGGCAGAACCCTCTGGGGCCAACGTCCTGACTTTC,CATGAEPSGANVLTF
TRBJ2-5,-,16,TRBV9,TRBD2,TGTGCCAGCAGCGTCAGTAGCGGGGGCCACCAAGAGACCCAGTACTTC,CASSVSSGGHQETQYF
TRBJ2-1,-,13,TRBV2,TRBD1,TGTGCCAGCAGTGAGACAGGGGGGAATGAGCAGTTCTTC,CASSETGGNEQFF
TRBJ2-1,once,15,TRBV3-1/TRBV3-2,TRBD2,TGTGCCAGCAGCCTTAGCGGGGCCGAGTACAATGAGCAGTTCTTC,CASSLSGAEYNEQFF
TRBJ1-2,once,15,TRBV5-6,-,TGTGCCAGCAGCAAAGGACAGTCTACTAACTATGGCTACACCTTC,CASSKGQSTNYGYTF
TRBJ1-1,-,14,TRBV4-1,-,TGCGCCAGCAGCCAACCAGGGGAGAACACTGAAGCTTTCTTT,CASSQPGENTEAFF
TRBJ1-1,-,16,TRBV5-1,TRBD1,TGCGCCAGCAGCTTGAATCAGGGGGAAGGGAACACTGAAGCTTTCTTT,CASSLNQGEGNTEAFF
TRBJ1-1,-,12,TRBV6-5,-,TGTGCCAGCAGTTTTAGGGGCACTGAAGCTTTCTTT,CASSFRGTEAFF
TRBJ1-5,-,15,TRBV2,-,TGTGCCAGCAGCAGGAACCACGGTAGCAATCAGCCCCAGCATTTT,CASSRNHGSNQPQHF
TRBJ1-4,-,14,TRBV18,-,TGTGCCAGCTCACCATCGAGCGGAAATGAAAAACTGTTTTTT,CASSPSSGNEKLFF
TRBJ2-4,-,13,TRBV27,TRBD1,TGTGCCAGCAGTTTCCCAGGGGGAAACATTCAGTACTTC,CASSFPGGNIQYF
TRBJ1-5,-,14,TRBV6-5,-,TGTGCCAGCAGACAGGGCAACAGCAATCAGCCCCAGCATTTT,CASRQGNSNQPQHF